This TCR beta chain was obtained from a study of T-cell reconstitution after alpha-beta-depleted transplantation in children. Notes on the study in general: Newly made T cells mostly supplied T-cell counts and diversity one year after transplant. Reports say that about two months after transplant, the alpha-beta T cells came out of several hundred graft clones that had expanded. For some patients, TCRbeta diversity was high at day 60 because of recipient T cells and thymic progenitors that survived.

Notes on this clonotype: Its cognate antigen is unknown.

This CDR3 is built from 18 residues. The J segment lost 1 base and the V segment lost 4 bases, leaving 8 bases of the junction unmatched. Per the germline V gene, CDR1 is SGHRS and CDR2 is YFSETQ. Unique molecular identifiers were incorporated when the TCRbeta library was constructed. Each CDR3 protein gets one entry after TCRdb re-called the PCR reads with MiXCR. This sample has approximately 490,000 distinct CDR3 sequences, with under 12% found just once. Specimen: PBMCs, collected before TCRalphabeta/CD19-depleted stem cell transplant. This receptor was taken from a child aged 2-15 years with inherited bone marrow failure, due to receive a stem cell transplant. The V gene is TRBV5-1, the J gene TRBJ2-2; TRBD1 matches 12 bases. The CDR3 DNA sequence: TGCGCCAGCAGCCCCGGGACAGGGGGCTATATGAACACCGGGGAGCTGTTTTTT. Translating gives CASSPGTGGYMNTGELFF.